This T cell receptor (beta chain) was identified during a study of OX40 agonist ivuxolimab in advanced cancers. About the study: Dose-escalation patients' cancers were hepatocellular carcinoma, melanoma, renal cell or head and neck cancer. Participants averaged around 60 years of age (range roughly 23 to 90) and were approximately 81% male. Study-wide results and caveats: Dosing at 0.1 to 3.0 mg/kg was accompanied by clonal expansion of CD4+ and CD8+ blood T cells by week 6.

The protocol was immunoSEQ multiplex PCR, while the TCRdb copy is restricted to in-frame clones and leaves out a portion. The table has 25,000 to 30,000 clones, more than 75% seen once. With respect to this clone: Its antigen remains unidentified.

Autoimmune disease history or systemic immunosuppression disqualified patients. The input for sequencing was CD4+ or CD8+ T cells sorted from blood, taken in a trial of the OX40 agonist ivuxolimab. The origin of this receptor is an adult with an advanced solid tumor such as melanoma, head and neck, liver or kidney cancer.

CDR3 bases: TGTGCCAGCAGTCCCACATCCCGGGGGTATTCATACAATGAGCAGTTCTTC. Translating it yields CASSPTSRGYSYNEQFF. V usage is TRBV27 and J usage is TRBJ2-1; TRBD2 is a possible D gene (6 bases). Germline V lookup: CDR1 MNHEY, CDR2 SMNVEV (reference sequence). Trimming removed 5 bases at V and 4 bases at J, with 21 bases between. The CDR3 covers 17 residues.